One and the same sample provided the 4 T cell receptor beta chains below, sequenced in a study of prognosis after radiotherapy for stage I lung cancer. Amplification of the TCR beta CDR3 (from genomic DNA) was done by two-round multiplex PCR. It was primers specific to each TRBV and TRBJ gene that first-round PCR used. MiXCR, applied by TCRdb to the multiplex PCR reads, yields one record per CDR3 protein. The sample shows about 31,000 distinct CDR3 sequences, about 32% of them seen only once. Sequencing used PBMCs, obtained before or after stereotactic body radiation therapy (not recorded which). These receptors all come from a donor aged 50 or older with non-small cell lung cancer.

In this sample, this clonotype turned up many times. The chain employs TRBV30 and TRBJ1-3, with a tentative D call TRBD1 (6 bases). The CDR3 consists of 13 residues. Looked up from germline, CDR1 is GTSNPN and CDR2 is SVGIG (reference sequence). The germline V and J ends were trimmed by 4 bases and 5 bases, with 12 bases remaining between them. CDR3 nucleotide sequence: TGTGCCTGGACCGAACAGGGTAGAAACACCATATATTTT. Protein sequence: CAWTEQGRNTIYF.

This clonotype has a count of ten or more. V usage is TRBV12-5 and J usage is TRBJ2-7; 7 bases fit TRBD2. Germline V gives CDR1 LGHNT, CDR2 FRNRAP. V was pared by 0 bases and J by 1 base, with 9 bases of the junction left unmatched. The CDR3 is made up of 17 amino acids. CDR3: CASGLVLGSGPSYEQYF. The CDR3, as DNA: TGTGCTAGTGGTTTGGTACTAGGTAGCGGGCCTTCCTACGAGCAGTACTTC.

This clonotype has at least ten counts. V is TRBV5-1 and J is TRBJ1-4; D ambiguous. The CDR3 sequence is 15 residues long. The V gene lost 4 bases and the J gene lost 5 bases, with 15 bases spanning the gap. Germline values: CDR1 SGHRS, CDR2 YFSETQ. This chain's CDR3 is CASSALTPSNEKLFF. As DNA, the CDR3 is TGCGCCAGCAGCGCCTTGACACCGAGCAATGAAAAACTGTTTTTT.

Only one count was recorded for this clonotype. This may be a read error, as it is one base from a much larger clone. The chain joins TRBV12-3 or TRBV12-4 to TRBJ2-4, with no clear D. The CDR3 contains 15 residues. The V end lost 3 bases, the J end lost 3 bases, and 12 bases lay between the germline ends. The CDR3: CASSFVFYDKNIQYF. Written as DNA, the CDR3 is TGTGCCAGCAGTTTTGTATTTTACGACAAAAACATTCAGTACTTC.